The entry below gives a single TCR beta chain sequence along with its context. The antigen remains undetermined. The CDR3 totals 12 residues. Germline-derived CDR1 and CDR2 are SGHDN and FVKESK. The V gene lost 4 bases and the J gene lost 2 bases, with 4 bases spanning the gap. These data are taken from a study of CD4 T cells in relation to SARS-CoV-2 and coronaviruses. Before the COVID-19 pandemic, during about 2011-2019, CD4+ T cells were taken from unexposed donors. The cells were cultured for about 10 days before CD4+ T cells were isolated. Profiling relied on immunoSEQ multiplex PCR, and the TCRdb table lists in-frame clones only, not all of them. Of roughly 24,000 clones detected, around four fifths appear once; the ten largest clones hold about 16%.

The sample consisted of CD4+ T cells from PBMCs, cultured in vitro. The rearrangement uses TRBV14 and TRBJ2-3, with D hard to call. The clonotype comes from a human donor in good health. The CDR3 is CASSPFTDTQYF. The CDR3 nucleotides read TGTGCCAGCAGCCCTTTCACAGATACGCAGTATTTT.